The next 14 T cell receptor beta chains were all read from a single sample in a study of T-cell memory formation after mild COVID-19. MiXCR, applied by TCRdb to the 5' RACE reads, yields one record per CDR3 protein. Of around 530,000 distinct CDR3 sequences detected, less than 25% appear once; the ten largest clones hold about 8.2%. Source material: PBMCs or a T cell subset sorted from them (not recorded which). These receptors all stem from an adult woman who had mild COVID-19 (a few samples of this study predate the infection). Cell type and time point are not known.

The V call is TRBV15, the J call TRBJ1-1; TRBD1 is a possible D gene (6 bases). The CDR3 runs to 14 residues. Per the germline V gene, CDR1 is LNHNV and CDR2 is YYDKDF (reference sequence). The V gene lost 8 bases and the J gene lost 2 bases, with 15 bases spanning the gap. CDR3 in DNA: TGTGCCACCGCCGAGGGGGAGAAAAACACTGAAGCTTTCTTT. This gives the protein CATAEGEKNTEAFF.

The sample holds many counts of this clonotype. The CDR3 coding sequence is TGTGCCAGCAGCTTTAGCGGGAGCAATGAGCAGTTCTTC. This gives the protein CASSFSGSNEQFF. The gene calls are TRBV7-9 and TRBJ2-1; 9 bases align to TRBD2. Looked up from germline, CDR1 is SEHNR and CDR2 is FQNEAQ (reference sequence). Trimming removed 3 bases from V and 6 bases from J; junction bases left unmatched: 0. There are 13 residues in the CDR3.

V is TRBV7-9 and J is TRBJ1-4, with D maybe TRBD1 (5 bases). The CDR3 runs to 17 residues. Germline CDR1 and CDR2: SEHNR and FQNEAQ (reference sequence). Trimming shortened V by 4 bases and J by 5 bases, and 20 bases separated the two germline ends. The CDR3 is CASSYGPDRRSNEKLFF. CDR3 in DNA: TGTGCCAGCAGCTACGGGCCAGACAGACGCTCGAATGAAAAACTGTTTTTT.

This clonotype showed up just a few times. The chain uses TRBV6-6 and TRBJ1-5; D gene unclear. CDR1 and CDR2 from the germline V gene are MNHNY and SVGAGI (reference sequence). Trimming took off 0 bases at V and 4 bases at J, with 13 bases between the two ends. The CDR3 length is 16 residues. CDR3 coding DNA: TGTGCCAGCAGTTACTCTGACGGGAGGCGGAATCAGCCCCAGCATTTT. Protein sequence: CASSYSDGRRNQPQHF.

This clonotype appeared a few times. This chain links TRBV15 with TRBJ2-1; D gene uncertain. The CDR3 covers 16 residues. Germline V gene sequence: CDR1 LNHNV, CDR2 YYDKDF (reference sequence). V lost 3 bases and J 9 bases, leaving 21 bases between the germline ends. This CDR3 is CATSRDRASSGGEQFF. The CDR3 region has the DNA TGTGCCACCAGCAGGGACCGCGCCTCCTCTGGTGGTGAGCAGTTCTTC.

This clonotype was picked up a small number of times. The gene calls are TRBV7-3 and TRBJ1-1, with a tentative D call TRBD1 (5 bases). This CDR3 has 13 amino acids. V was trimmed by 4 bases and J by 6 bases, leaving 12 bases between them. Germline V lookup: CDR1 SGHTA, CDR2 FQGTGA. CDR3 bases: TGTGCCAGCAGCTCCGACTGGGGGGCTGAAGCTTTCTTT. It yields the protein CASSSDWGAEAFF.

The V gene is TRBV20-1, the J gene TRBJ2-2, with 9 bases identical to TRBD1. Germline loops: CDR1 DFQATT, CDR2 SNEGSKA (reference sequence). V trimming: 2 bases; J trimming: 4 bases; junction bases outside the gene matches: 11. The CDR3 loop spans 17 amino acids. CDR3 in amino acids: CSARPTRGDRVTGELFF. DNA of the CDR3: TGCAGTGCTAGACCGACTCGGGGGGACAGGGTCACCGGGGAGCTGTTTTTT.

This clonotype showed up just a few times. This chain joins TRBV27 and TRBJ2-1; no clear D gene. The V end was cut by 3 bases, the J end by 9 bases, with 12 bases between. The CDR3 contains 13 residues. Germline loops: CDR1 MNHEY, CDR2 SMNVEV (reference sequence). The CDR3 is CASSFRGTGEQFF. CDR3 nucleotide sequence: TGTGCCAGCAGTTTCCGCGGAACCGGTGAGCAGTTCTTC.

This sequence joins TRBV7-3 and TRBJ2-2, with D possibly being TRBD1 (5 bases). Germline loops: CDR1 SGHTA, CDR2 FQGTGA. The CDR3 covers 16 residues. Trimming pared 2 bases from V and 0 bases from J, leaving 10 bases between. CDR3 DNA: TGTGCCAGCAGCTTATACTTGACAGCGAACACCGGGGAGCTGTTTTTT. Protein sequence: CASSLYLTANTGELFF.

This chain joins TRBV7-9 and TRBJ2-1, with 7 nucleotides matching TRBD1. With 4 bases clipped from V and 3 bases from J, the junction kept 9 bases outside the gene matches. This CDR3 region has 16 residues. CDR1 is SEHNR and CDR2 is FQNEAQ in the germline V gene (reference sequence). CDR3 nucleotide sequence: TGTGCCAGCAGCTACGTAGGGACAGAGATCTACAATGAGCAGTTCTTC. This codes for CASSYVGTEIYNEQFF.

This clonotype was seen a handful of times. The chain carries TRBV3-1 and TRBJ2-7; D might be TRBD2 (5 bases). The CDR3 totals 15 residues. Deletions cut 4 bases from V and 0 bases from J, with 13 bases between. The germline gives CDR1 LGHDT, CDR2 YNNKEL (reference sequence). The CDR3, as DNA: TGTGCCAGCAGCCCTCTAGGGAGTAGCTCCTACGAGCAGTACTTC. Translation gives CASSPLGSSSYEQYF.

The rearrangement joins TRBV6-1 to TRBJ2-3; D is undetermined. The CDR3 is 15 amino acids. Per germline, CDR1 MNHNS and CDR2 SASEGT. V was trimmed by 10 bases and J by 2 bases, leaving 19 bases between them. CDR3 loop: CATKKLAALTDTQYF. The CDR3 bases are TGTGCCACCAAGAAGTTGGCGGCCCTCACAGATACGCAGTATTTT.

The chain uses TRBV21-1 and TRBJ2-3. TRBV21-1 is a recognized pseudogene. CDR3 length equals 14 residues. This CDR3 reads CASSKVAGADTQYF. The CDR3 DNA is TGTGCCAGCAGCAAAGTGGCAGGTGCAGATACGCAGTATTTT.

In its sample, this clonotype was seen a few times. The V and J genes are TRBV24-1 and TRBJ2-5; TRBD1 might be the D (6 bases). Looked up from germline, CDR1 is KGHDR and CDR2 is SFDVKD. V was pared by 7 bases and J by 4 bases, with 12 bases between. This CDR3 region has 13 residues. The CDR3 coding sequence is TGTGCCACCAGGGAGACAGGTACAGAGACCCAGTACTTC. Its translation is CATRETGTETQYF.